This T cell receptor beta chain was identified in a study of regulatory T cells in long-lasting Graves disease. Across the whole study: Antithyroid drugs had been taken by newly diagnosed Graves' patients for under 3 months.

The sample holds many counts of this clonotype. Its antigen is not known. The time point denotes: newly diagnosed GD, antithyroid drugs for less than 3 months. There was RNA extracted from PBMCs, and the TCR library was made from it. Broader study findings: Limited sample numbers may have lowered accuracy. Preferential use of TRBV28, TRBJ1-2 and TRBJ2-5 was seen in persistent disease. Persistent-disease Graves' patients showed less TCR diversity than new cases.

Germline values: CDR1 MNHEY, CDR2 SVGEGT. This CDR3 is 14 amino acids long. V gave up 6 bases and J gave up 6 bases; unmatched junction bases: 9. TCR beta libraries were built with iRepertoire HTBI primers and Arm-PCR of CDR3 regions. TCRdb called the multiplex PCR reads again in MiXCR, with one record for every CDR3 protein. This sample yields about 620,000 distinct CDR3 sequences, of which 15% to 20% are seen a single time; around 19% belongs to the top ten. The same sample was also studied in work on T cells in Graves' hyperthyroidism and ophthalmopathy.

The rearrangement links TRBV6-2 or TRBV6-3 to TRBJ2-3; 7 bases are shared with TRBD1. This receptor was identified in a woman under 40 with Graves disease. The source material was peripheral blood mononuclear cells (PBMCs), sampled at new diagnosis, from a patient treated with antithyroid drugs. CDR3 protein: CASRVDRSWDTQYF. The CDR3 DNA reads as TGTGCCAGCAGGGTGGACAGGTCGTGGGATACGCAGTATTTT.